The 2 T cell receptor beta chains below were found in one sample sequenced in a study of blood T cells in healthy people across ages. The second PCR ran roughly 6 to 11 cycles with a sample-barcoded 5' primer and J-beta primers. TCRdb called the 5' RACE reads again in MiXCR, with one record for every CDR3 protein. This sample yields approximately 830,000 distinct CDR3 sequences, of which 62% are seen a single time; roughly 26% belongs to the top ten. The sample was blood. The receptor source for this set is a man aged 25-45 years in good health.

Details on this clonotype: The junction and the germline gene differ at one end; a read error may be behind it. The rearrangement links TRBV6-1 to TRBJ2-3; 11 positions match TRBD1. The CDR3 consists of 16 residues. CDR1 MNHNS and CDR2 SASEGT come from the germline V gene. CDR3 sequence: CASSEGQGGSTDAQYF. CDR3 DNA: TGTGCCAGCAGTGAGGGACAGGGGGGATCCACAGATGCGCAGTATTTT.

On this clonotype itself: An end of the junction does not agree with germline; a read error may underlie this. This chain uses TRBV9 with TRBJ2-1; 10 bases fit TRBD2. The germline V gene has CDR1 SGDLS and CDR2 YYNGEE. There are 15 residues in the CDR3. CDR3 sequence (DNA): TGTACCAGCAGCGTACTAGCGGGGCTGAACAATGAGCAGTTCTTC. Protein: CTSSVLAGLNNEQFF.